The present T cell receptor (beta chain) was sequenced within a study of T cell responses to AZD1222 COVID-19 vaccine. About the research overall: Pooled samples include second doses given at about 4 or 12 weeks. Study-wide results and limits: There were vaccine-associated CD4 TCRs across spike, dominant at 160-218 and 743-854. It was only a handful of AZD1222 recipients who were seropositive at baseline. A mostly white British donor set with more females was recruited, and clonal diversity was possibly underestimated.

Profiling relied on immunoSEQ multiplex PCR, and the TCRdb table lists in-frame clones only, not all of them. The profile shows about 90,000 clones, 70% to 90% of them singletons. About this clone: No antigen is known for it.

CDR1 is MNHEY and CDR2 is SMNVEV in the germline V gene (reference sequence). Trimming removed 2 bases at V and 4 bases at J, with 20 bases between. The CDR3 covers 18 residues. This TCR was sampled from an adult in good health. The rearrangement uses TRBV27 and TRBJ2-2; D remains ambiguous. Source: peripheral blood, taken on day 0 of AZD1222 vaccination. CDR3 nucleotides: TGTGCCAGCAGTTTAGGGTTCGGCAGCTCCGTTAGCACCGGGGAGCTGTTTTTT. This sequence encodes CASSLGFGSSVSTGELFF.